The entry that follows covers one T cell receptor beta chain sequence. Its antigen is currently unknown. These data are taken from a study of CD8+CD57+ T cells in acquired aplastic anemia. Study in general: The study obtained an average of around 3.4 ug of DNA from sorted CD4+ and CD8+ cells.

CDR3 length equals 18 residues. Trimming at V came to 6 bases and at J to 0 bases, leaving 14 bases not matched to a gene. Germline V gene data show CDR1 as SGDLS and CDR2 as YYNGEE. General study results and limits: Patients did not significantly differ from controls in CD8+ Simpson's diversity.

Those patients picked for sequencing had displayed CD8+CD57+ cell expansion on flow cytometry. The diagnosis in all patients was severe acquired aplastic anemia. Profiling that covered TCR beta VDJ and CDR3 relied on genomic DNA as its template. TCRdb fed the reads into MiXCR, producing one record per CDR3 protein. The sample yields about half a million distinct CDR3 sequences, around 30% seen once. J is TRBJ2-2 and V is TRBV9, with 7 bases identical to TRBD2. The sequenced material came from sorted CD4+, CD8+, or CD8+CD57+ T cells (not recorded which) from PBMCs. The sequence derives from a human donor with aplastic anemia. The chain's CDR3 is CASKRSGETFANTGELFF. The CDR3 nucleotides are TGTGCCAGCAAAAGAAGCGGGGAGACGTTCGCGAACACCGGGGAGCTGTTTTTT.